This is a list of T cell receptor beta chains from one sample in a study of cytomegalovirus exposure and HLA in healthy donors. The protocol was immunoSEQ multiplex PCR, while the TCRdb copy is restricted to in-frame clones and leaves out a portion. The sample has about 130,000 clones. The sample consisted of PBMCs. All receptors come from a man aged 40-49 years in good health and CMV-seronegative. Both conserved end residues are part of each CDR3. D genes are given only for firm matches.

V gene: TRBV5-4; CDR3 length: 15; J gene: TRBJ2-7; D gene: TRBD1; CDR3 protein: CASSSQTGGGYEQYF; CDR3 DNA: TGTGCCAGCAGCTCTCAGACAGGGGGTGGCTACGAGCAGTACTTC
V gene: TRBV5-1; CDR3 length: 13; J gene: TRBJ2-7; D gene: NA; CDR3 protein: CASSFGGTYEQYF; CDR3 DNA: TGCGCCAGCAGCTTCGGGGGTACCTACGAGCAGTACTTC
V gene: TRBV7-9; CDR3 length: 17; J gene: TRBJ2-1; D gene: TRBD2; CDR3 protein: CASSFPTSGSEYNEQFF; CDR3 DNA: TGTGCCAGCAGCTTCCCGACTAGCGGGAGTGAGTACAATGAGCAGTTCTTC
V gene: TRBV6-5; CDR3 length: 14; J gene: TRBJ1-4; D gene: NA; CDR3 protein: CASNPTGLIEKLFF; CDR3 DNA: TGTGCCAGCAATCCGACAGGTTTAATTGAAAAACTGTTTTTT
V gene: TRBV18; CDR3 length: 16; J gene: TRBJ2-2; D gene: TRBD1; CDR3 protein: CASSPARGLLTGELFF; CDR3 DNA: TGTGCCAGCTCACCTGCCAGGGGGCTATTGACCGGGGAGCTGTTTTTT
V gene: TRBV6-5; CDR3 length: 14; J gene: TRBJ1-3; D gene: TRBD1; CDR3 protein: CASSGRGLGNTIYF; CDR3 DNA: TGTGCCAGCTCCGGCAGGGGGCTAGGAAACACCATATATTTT
V gene: TRBV9; CDR3 length: 14; J gene: TRBJ1-4; D gene: NA; CDR3 protein: CASSVEHSGEKLFF; CDR3 DNA: TGTGCCAGCAGCGTAGAGCATTCTGGTGAAAAACTGTTTTTT
V gene: TRBV28; CDR3 length: 15; J gene: TRBJ2-1; D gene: TRBD1; CDR3 protein: CASSSLDRSYNEQFF; CDR3 DNA: TGTGCCAGCAGTTCACTGGACAGGAGTTACAATGAGCAGTTCTTC
V gene: TRBV7-8; CDR3 length: 16; J gene: TRBJ2-1; D gene: TRBD2; CDR3 protein: CASSTWGDYGGNEQFF; CDR3 DNA: TGTGCCAGCAGCACGTGGGGGGACTATGGTGGGAATGAGCAGTTCTTC
V gene: TRBV5-1; CDR3 length: 16; J gene: TRBJ2-3; D gene: TRBD2; CDR3 protein: CASRTYSGRDTDTQYF; CDR3 DNA: TGCGCCAGCCGAACCTATAGCGGGAGGGACACAGATACGCAGTATTTT
V gene: TRBV2; CDR3 length: 16; J gene: TRBJ2-1; D gene: TRBD1; CDR3 protein: CASSEWGQATYNEQFF; CDR3 DNA: TGTGCCAGCAGTGAATGGGGACAGGCCACCTACAATGAGCAGTTCTTC
V gene: TRBV27; CDR3 length: 15; J gene: TRBJ2-1; D gene: NA; CDR3 protein: CASSVLGIPYNEQFF; CDR3 DNA: TGTGCCAGCAGCGTACTAGGGATACCCTACAATGAGCAGTTCTTC
V gene: TRBV28; CDR3 length: 16; J gene: TRBJ1-5; D gene: NA; CDR3 protein: CASSRSEGYSNQPQHF; CDR3 DNA: TGTGCCAGCAGTCGATCTGAGGGTTATAGCAATCAGCCCCAGCATTTT
V gene: TRBV2; CDR3 length: 16; J gene: TRBJ2-1; D gene: TRBD2; CDR3 protein: CASKVGSGSPRSEQFF; CDR3 DNA: TGTGCCAGCAAGGTTGGGAGCGGGAGTCCGCGGTCCGAGCAGTTCTTC
V gene: TRBV7-9; CDR3 length: 12; J gene: TRBJ1-2; D gene: TRBD1; CDR3 protein: CASKRGQASYTF; CDR3 DNA: TGTGCCAGCAAGAGGGGACAGGCAAGCTACACCTTC
V gene: TRBV10-3; CDR3 length: 15; J gene: TRBJ1-5; D gene: NA; CDR3 protein: CAISLTGLSNQPQHF; CDR3 DNA: TGTGCCATCAGCCTTACGGGTCTTAGCAATCAGCCCCAGCATTTT
V gene: TRBV7-9; CDR3 length: 11; J gene: TRBJ2-7; D gene: NA; CDR3 protein: CASSSPQGQYF; CDR3 DNA: TGTGCCAGCAGCTCCCCCCAGGGGCAGTACTTC
V gene: TRBV7-8; CDR3 length: 15; J gene: TRBJ2-7; D gene: NA; CDR3 protein: CASSPNRVLSYEQYF; CDR3 DNA: TGTGCCAGCAGCCCTAACAGGGTCCTTTCCTACGAGCAGTACTTC
V gene: TRBV28; CDR3 length: 15; J gene: TRBJ2-1; D gene: NA; CDR3 protein: CASTSLRGGGYQQFF; CDR3 DNA: TGTGCCAGCACCTCTTTAAGGGGAGGAGGGTACCAGCAGTTCTTC
V gene: TRBV7-2; CDR3 length: 16; J gene: TRBJ2-2; D gene: TRBD1; CDR3 protein: CASSRTRTGDSGELFF; CDR3 DNA: TGTGCCAGCAGCCGTACGCGGACAGGGGATTCCGGGGAGCTGTTTTTT
V gene: TRBV18; CDR3 length: 14; J gene: TRBJ2-5; D gene: NA; CDR3 protein: CASSRSSGQETQYF; CDR3 DNA: TGTGCCAGCTCACGAAGCTCGGGGCAAGAGACCCAGTACTTC
V gene: TRBV6-5; CDR3 length: 15; J gene: TRBJ2-7; D gene: NA; CDR3 protein: CASSSTLTGRYEQYF; CDR3 DNA: TGTGCCAGCAGCTCTACCTTGACAGGCCGCTACGAGCAGTACTTC
V gene: TRBV10-3; CDR3 length: 13; J gene: TRBJ2-1; D gene: NA; CDR3 protein: CAIKTGDGYEQFF; CDR3 DNA: TGTGCCATCAAAACGGGAGACGGGTATGAGCAGTTCTTC
V gene: TRBV5-1; CDR3 length: 15; J gene: TRBJ2-1; D gene: NA; CDR3 protein: CASSLALGVENEQFF; CDR3 DNA: TGCGCCAGCAGCTTGGCACTGGGCGTCGAGAATGAGCAGTTCTTC
V gene: TRBV5-4; CDR3 length: 13; J gene: TRBJ2-3; D gene: NA; CDR3 protein: CASSLVGTLVLYF; CDR3 DNA: TGTGCCAGCAGCTTGGTGGGTACTCTAGTCCTGTATTTT
V gene: TRBV30; CDR3 length: 14; J gene: TRBJ2-1; D gene: NA; CDR3 protein: CAWSGGLVFSEQFF; CDR3 DNA: TGTGCCTGGAGTGGAGGGCTAGTATTCAGTGAGCAGTTCTTC
V gene: TRBV2; CDR3 length: 14; J gene: TRBJ1-5; D gene: NA; CDR3 protein: CASSESPSYQPQHF; CDR3 DNA: TGTGCCAGCAGTGAAAGTCCGAGTTATCAGCCCCAGCATTTT
V gene: TRBV13; CDR3 length: 18; J gene: TRBJ2-7; D gene: TRBD1; CDR3 protein: CASSLELVGQGSSYEQYF; CDR3 DNA: TGTGCCAGCAGCTTAGAATTGGTGGGACAGGGCAGCTCCTACGAGCAGTACTTC
V gene: TRBV19; CDR3 length: 14; J gene: TRBJ2-1; D gene: NA; CDR3 protein: CASSPHPTRNEQFF; CDR3 DNA: TGTGCCAGTAGTCCCCACCCCACTCGCAATGAGCAGTTCTTC
V gene: TRBV7-8; CDR3 length: 18; J gene: TRBJ2-1; D gene: TRBD2; CDR3 protein: CASSPNRNLGGAYNEQFF; CDR3 DNA: TGTGCCAGCAGCCCGAACAGGAACCTCGGGGGGGCCTACAATGAGCAGTTCTTC
V gene: TRBV2; CDR3 length: 15; J gene: TRBJ1-6; D gene: TRBD1; CDR3 protein: CASSRTGGDNSPLHF; CDR3 DNA: TGTGCCAGCAGTAGGACAGGGGGGGATAATTCACCCCTCCACTTT
V gene: TRBV14; CDR3 length: 16; J gene: TRBJ1-1; D gene: NA; CDR3 protein: CASSPLEGRLNTEAFF; CDR3 DNA: TGTGCCAGCAGCCCCCTTGAGGGTCGGTTGAACACTGAAGCTTTCTTT
V gene: TRBV7-9; CDR3 length: 15; J gene: TRBJ1-1; D gene: TRBD1; CDR3 protein: CASSLASGGWTEAFF; CDR3 DNA: TGTGCCAGCAGCTTAGCATCAGGGGGATGGACTGAAGCTTTCTTT
V gene: TRBV5-1; CDR3 length: 11; J gene: TRBJ2-3; D gene: TRBD1; CDR3 protein: CASSSGQGPYF; CDR3 DNA: TGCGCCAGCAGCTCGGGACAGGGACCGTATTTT
V gene: TRBV13; CDR3 length: 16; J gene: TRBJ2-7; D gene: NA; CDR3 protein: CASSLTTTGLNYEQYF; CDR3 DNA: TGTGCCAGCAGCTTAACTACCACGGGACTGAACTACGAGCAGTACTTC
V gene: TRBV6-1; CDR3 length: 16; J gene: TRBJ2-7; D gene: TRBD2; CDR3 protein: CASSEVPGTSGYEQYF; CDR3 DNA: TGTGCCAGCAGTGAAGTCCCCGGGACTAGTGGATACGAGCAGTACTTC
V gene: TRBV5-6; CDR3 length: 18; J gene: TRBJ2-7; D gene: TRBD2; CDR3 protein: CASSSKTSGPPLSYEQYF; CDR3 DNA: TGTGCCAGCAGCTCAAAGACTAGCGGGCCGCCCCTATCCTACGAGCAGTACTTC
V gene: TRBV2; CDR3 length: 12; J gene: TRBJ1-1; D gene: TRBD1; CDR3 protein: CASRQGATEAFF; CDR3 DNA: TGTGCCAGCCGGCAGGGGGCGACCGAAGCTTTCTTT